The 9 T cell receptor beta chains given below trace back to one sample, sequenced in a study of response to subunit inactivated influenza vaccine. MiXCR, applied by TCRdb to the RT-PCR reads, yields one record per CDR3 protein. Of some 500,000 distinct CDR3 sequences detected, 13% appear once; the ten largest clones hold about 12%. This sample comprised PBMCs from blood, obtained 40 to 50 days after vaccination. Receptor source: a man between 50 and 59 years old who received an inactivated influenza vaccine.

This chain links TRBV4-2 with TRBJ2-1; D perhaps matches TRBD2 (6 bases). CDR1 is LGHNA, CDR2 YNFKEQ, per germline. V gave up 1 base and J gave up 8 bases, with 15 bases separating them. CDR3 length equals 15 residues. This CDR3 reads CASSQVGEVWDEQFF. DNA for the CDR3: TGTGCCAGCAGCCAAGTGGGGGAGGTCTGGGATGAGCAGTTCTTC.

This chain joins TRBV9 and TRBJ2-1; 12 bases line up with TRBD2. Trimming at V came to 1 base and at J to 7 bases, leaving 3 bases not matched to a gene. The CDR3 runs 15 residues. Per the germline V gene, CDR1 is SGDLS and CDR2 is YYNGEE. CDR3 DNA: TGTGCCAGCAGCGTAAGGACTAGCGGGATAAATGAGCAGTTCTTC. Its protein product is CASSVRTSGINEQFF. Combining the CDR3 with reference TRBV9 and TRBJ2-1 gives the whole variable domain DSGVTQTPKHLITATGQRVTLRCSPRSGDLSVYWYQQSLDQGLQFLIQYYNGEERAKGNILERFSAQQFPDLHSELNLSSLELGDSALYFCASSVRTSGINEQFFGPGTRLTVL.

The chain joins TRBV6-2 or TRBV6-3 to TRBJ1-2; TRBD1 is a possible D gene (5 bases). The CDR3 is 16 residues long. The V gene lost 5 bases and the J gene lost 3 bases, with 19 bases spanning the gap. The germline V gene encodes CDR1 MNHEY and CDR2 SVGEGT. The CDR3 DNA follows: TGTGCCAGCAGTCCCGGGCCGTGGGGCGACGACTATGGCTACACCTTC. This encodes CASSPGPWGDDYGYTF.

The table lists this clonotype with many counts. The rearrangement links TRBV15 to TRBJ2-5; perhaps TRBD1 as D (6 bases). The ends were cut back, 0 bases at V and 4 bases at J, with 18 bases in the middle. This CDR3 contains 17 residues. Germline V CDR1 and CDR2: LNHNV, YYDKDF (reference sequence). In DNA form, the CDR3 reads TGTGCCACCAGCAGAGAAAGCTGGGGGCCTAGGGGAGAGACCCAGTACTTC. It is translated as CATSRESWGPRGETQYF.

This clonotype was counted a few times. This chain joins TRBV4-3 and TRBJ1-1, with D maybe TRBD1 (6 bases). This CDR3 comprises 15 residues. Germline assignment: CDR1 LGHNA and CDR2 YSLEER. Trimming took 3 bases from V and 4 from J, leaving 15 bases between them. The CDR3, as DNA: TGCGCCAGCAGCCACAAAACACAGGGTGTCACTGAAGCTTTCTTT. Protein: CASSHKTQGVTEAFF.

This clonotype was picked up a small number of times. The chain recombines TRBV15 with TRBJ2-7; TRBD2 might be the D (5 bases). CDR1 LNHNV and CDR2 YYDKDF come from the germline V gene (reference sequence). The CDR3 sequence is 13 residues long. The V end was cut by 3 bases, the J end by 6 bases, with 12 bases between. The CDR3 DNA reads as TGTGCCACCAGCAGTGGGAGACTAACCGAGCAGTACTTC. Its translation: CATSSGRLTEQYF.

Note on this clonotype: Germline and junction disagree at one end, which may indicate a read error. The chain combines TRBV12-3 or TRBV12-4 with TRBJ2-2, with TRBD2 identical over 13 bases. This CDR3 spans 16 amino acids. CDR3 amino acids: CDSRQTSGRSPGELFF. For the CDR3, the DNA is TGTGACAGCAGGCAGACTAGCGGGAGGTCTCCCGGGGAGCTGTTTTTT.

This clonotype has more than one count but fewer than ten. V usage is TRBV29-1 and J usage is TRBJ2-1; D unclear. CDR3 length: 11 residues. With 6 bases removed from V and 9 bases from J, the gap between germline ends came to 12 bases. CDR1 and CDR2 (germline): SQVTM, ANQGSEA. CDR3 protein: CSVLEHGEQFF. Written as DNA, the CDR3 is TGCAGCGTATTGGAGCACGGTGAGCAGTTCTTC.

A few counts support this clonotype. V gene TRBV5-5 combines with J gene TRBJ2-7; D is undetermined. Germline CDR1 is SGHKS and CDR2 is YYEKEE (reference sequence). Trimming stripped 3 bases from V and 0 bases from J, with 13 bases between. This CDR3 has 15 amino acids. The CDR3 region has the DNA TGTGCCAGCAGCTCCTGGACGGGTTTCTCCTACGAGCAGTACTTC. It specifies CASSSWTGFSYEQYF. The variable domain in full, completed from reference TRBV5-5 and TRBJ2-7, reads DAGVTQSPTHLIKTRGQQVTLRCSPISGHKSVSWYQQVLGQGPQFIFQYYEKEERGRGNFPDRFSARQFPNYSSELNVNALLLGDSALYLCASSSWTGFSYEQYFGPGTRLTVT.